Shown below are 20 T cell receptor beta chains from a single sample sequenced in a study of OX40 agonist ivuxolimab in advanced cancers. The repertoire was sequenced with immunoSEQ multiplex PCR; TCRdb's copy has only in-frame clones and lacks some. The table shows some 43,000 clones, with roughly 94% occurring only once. This specimen was CD4+ or CD8+ T cells sorted from blood, taken in a trial of the OX40 agonist ivuxolimab. These receptors all come from an adult with an advanced solid tumor such as melanoma, head and neck, liver or kidney cancer.

The sample holds a few counts of this clone. This chain joins TRBV7-9 and TRBJ1-5, with D possibly matching TRBD1 (6 bases). This CDR3 region has 15 residues. The V and J ends lost 3 bases and 0 bases respectively, with 9 bases between them. Per germline, CDR1 SEHNR and CDR2 FQNEAQ (reference sequence). In DNA form, the CDR3 reads TGTGCCAGCAGCTTGACAGGCCTTAGCAATCAGCCCCAGCATTTT. Amino acids: CASSLTGLSNQPQHF.

The rearrangement links TRBV28 to TRBJ1-2; perhaps TRBD1 as D (6 bases). This CDR3 region has 15 residues. Germline assignment: CDR1 MDHEN and CDR2 SYDVKM. Trimming took 5 bases from V and 0 from J, leaving 13 bases between them. The CDR3 region has the DNA TGTGCCAGCAGTCCAGTACAGGGAGCTAACTATGGCTACACCTTC. It specifies CASSPVQGANYGYTF.

J is TRBJ2-1 and V is TRBV7-3; D is unclear. This CDR3 region has 13 residues. V was pared by 3 bases and J by 6 bases, with 9 bases between. Germline loops: CDR1 SGHTA, CDR2 FQGTGA. CDR3 residues: CASSLAGFNEQFF. The DNA for the CDR3 is TGTGCCAGCAGCTTGGCCGGTTTCAATGAGCAGTTCTTC.

The rearrangement joins TRBV5-5 to TRBJ2-5; 9 nucleotides line up with TRBD1. Trimming took 0 bases from V and 3 from J; bases not matched to a gene: 9. The CDR3 has 17 residues. Germline CDR1 SGHKS, CDR2 YYEKEE (reference sequence). The CDR3 nucleotides are TGTGCCAGCAGCTTGGAAGGGCCGACAGGGGGTAAAGAGACCCAGTACTTC. This gives the protein CASSLEGPTGGKETQYF. The whole variable domain, remainder taken from reference TRBV5-5 and TRBJ2-5, is DAGVTQSPTHLIKTRGQQVTLRCSPISGHKSVSWYQQVLGQGPQFIFQYYEKEERGRGNFPDRFSARQFPNYSSELNVNALLLGDSALYLCASSLEGPTGGKETQYFGPGTRLLVL.

The chain links TRBV14 to TRBJ2-7; 9 positions agree with TRBD2. The CDR3 runs 16 residues. The J segment lost 4 bases and the V segment lost 4 bases, leaving 11 bases of the junction unmatched. The germline gives CDR1 SGHDN, CDR2 FVKESK. The CDR3 nucleotides read TGTGCCAGCAGCCTAGGACTAGCGTTCGCCTCGTACGAGCAGTACTTC. Protein product: CASSLGLAFASYEQYF.

The V call is TRBV7-9, the J call TRBJ2-2; D not resolved. The V gene's germline CDR1 is SEHNR and CDR2 FQNEAQ (reference sequence). The CDR3 extends over 11 amino acids. V was shortened by 6 bases and J by 11 bases, with 10 bases between the two germline ends. CDR3 loop: CASSQAPELFF. In nucleotides, the CDR3 is TGTGCCAGCAGTCAAGCCCCCGAGCTGTTTTTT.

J is TRBJ2-3 and V is TRBV4-3; D perhaps matches TRBD2 (6 bases). The CDR3 sequence is 16 residues long. The V gene's germline CDR1 is LGHNA and CDR2 YSLEER. The V and J ends lost 0 bases and 5 bases respectively, with 15 bases between them. CDR3 in DNA: TGCGCCAGCAGCCAAGATTGGCGGGGAGGAGAAGATACGCAGTATTTT. Translating gives CASSQDWRGGEDTQYF.

The gene calls are TRBV13 and TRBJ2-3; unclear D gene. Germline V gene lookup returns CDR1 PRHDT and CDR2 FYEKMQ (reference sequence). The CDR3 has 15 residues. V was trimmed by 5 bases and J by 6 bases, leaving 18 bases between them. The CDR3 here is CASSQRTPDGDTQYF. CDR3 nucleotides: TGTGCCAGCAGCCAGAGGACCCCTGATGGGGATACGCAGTATTTT.

CDR3 bases: TGTGCCAGCAGCTTAGTGGGACTAGGAGAGACCCAGTACTTC. It specifies CASSLVGLGETQYF. The chain recombines TRBV7-2 with TRBJ2-5, with 8 positions matching TRBD2. This CDR3 is 14 amino acids long. Germline V gives CDR1 SGHTA, CDR2 FQGNSA. The trim removed 1 base at V and 4 bases at J, leaving 2 bases unmatched. Complete variable domain (other parts from reference TRBV7-2 and TRBJ2-5): GAGVSQSPSNKVTEKGKDVELRCDPISGHTALYWYRQSLGQGLEFLIYFQGNSAPDKSGLPSDRFSAERTGGSVSTLTIQRTQQEDSAVYLCASSLVGLGETQYFGPGTRLLVL.

As to this clone: The identical CDR3 is also encoded by other nucleotide sequences in the sample. The rearrangement links TRBV27 to TRBJ2-1, with 10 bases that match TRBD2. The V segment lost 5 bases and the J segment 0 bases; nucleotides outside the gene matches: 4. The CDR3 has 16 amino acids. Per germline, CDR1 MNHEY and CDR2 SMNVEV (reference sequence). The CDR3 DNA reads as TGTGCCAGCAGTCTTGGACTAGCGGCCTCCTACAATGAGCAGTTCTTC. Translating gives CASSLGLAASYNEQFF.

The V call is TRBV5-4, the J call TRBJ2-4; 10 nucleotides align to TRBD1. Germline-derived CDR1 and CDR2 are SGHNT and YYREEE (reference sequence). Trimming removed 2 bases from V and 1 base from J; junction bases left unmatched: 9. The CDR3 runs 18 residues. DNA for the CDR3: TGTGCCAGCAGCTTCGAGTACGTGGGACAGGGGGCCAAAAACATTCAGTACTTC. It encodes CASSFEYVGQGAKNIQYF.

CDR3 sequence: CASTPDRRHQETQYF. For the CDR3, the DNA is TGTGCCAGCACCCCGGACAGGCGACACCAAGAGACCCAGTACTTC. The chain links TRBV7-3 to TRBJ2-5; 7 bases agree with TRBD1. CDR1 SGHTA and CDR2 FQGTGA come from the germline V gene. The CDR3 loop spans 15 amino acids. Trimming took 7 bases from V and 0 from J; bases not matched to a gene: 8. Looking up the rest from reference TRBV7-3 and TRBJ2-5 gives the full variable domain: GAGVSQTPSNKVTEKGKYVELRCDPISGHTALYWYRQSLGQGPEFLIYFQGTGAADDSGLPNDRFFAVRPEGSVSTLKIQRTERGDSAVYLCASTPDRRHQETQYFGPGTRLLVL.

This rearrangement joins TRBV11-1 to TRBJ1-1; tentatively, D is TRBD1 (5 bases). This CDR3 is 14 amino acids long. CDR1 is SGHAT, CDR2 FQDESV, per germline (reference sequence). V was trimmed by 5 bases and J by 10 bases, leaving 20 bases between them. CDR3 loop: CASSPRHLLRGAFF. CDR3 in DNA: TGTGCCAGCAGCCCGAGACACCTCCTTAGGGGAGCTTTCTTT.

The chain recombines TRBV6-5 with TRBJ2-1; D not resolved. Trimming pared 6 bases from V and 3 bases from J, leaving 3 bases between. This CDR3 is built from 11 residues. Germline V gene lookup returns CDR1 MNHEY and CDR2 SVGAGI. CDR3 in DNA: TGTGCCAGCAGGGGCTACAATGAGCAGTTCTTC. Residues: CASRGYNEQFF.

The chain uses TRBV5-4 and TRBJ2-1; TRBD1 or TRBD2 may be the D gene (5 bases each). The V gene lost 0 bases and the J gene lost 0 bases, with 13 bases spanning the gap. Germline V lookup: CDR1 SGHNT, CDR2 YYREEE (reference sequence). The CDR3 length is 17 residues. This CDR3 reads CASSLGPRGTSYNEQFF. The CDR3 DNA follows: TGTGCCAGCAGCTTGGGCCCCCGAGGGACCTCCTACAATGAGCAGTTCTTC.

This sequence joins TRBV23-1 and TRBJ2-5; 14 nucleotides align to TRBD2. TRBV23-1 is given ORF status, its function remaining uncertain. The CDR3 consists of 18 residues. With 0 bases clipped from V and 2 bases from J, the junction kept 5 bases outside the gene matches. CDR3 sequence reads: CASSQSTSGRGGQETQYF. CDR3 nucleotides: TGCGCCAGCAGTCAATCGACTAGCGGGAGGGGGGGGCAAGAGACCCAGTACTTC.

The rearrangement joins TRBV9 to TRBJ1-1, with 10 bases aligning to TRBD1. In germline, CDR1 is SGDLS, CDR2 YYNGEE. This CDR3 has 15 residues. V lost 3 bases to trimming and J lost 3 bases; unmatched junction nucleotides: 5. In DNA form, the CDR3 reads TGTGCCAGCAGCGCTTGGACAGGGGGTCACACTGAAGCTTTCTTT. Translating it yields CASSAWTGGHTEAFF.

The chain joins TRBV5-6 to TRBJ1-2; no firm D call. V shed 1 base and J shed 3 bases, with 10 bases lying between them. The length of the CDR3 is 14 residues. Germline CDR1 reads SGHDT; CDR2 reads YYEEEE. CDR3 in DNA: TGTGCCAGCAGCTTGTATCGCCAGTACTATGGCTACACCTTC. It yields the protein CASSLYRQYYGYTF.

V and J are TRBV9 and TRBJ2-3, with D uncertain. Germline-derived CDR1 and CDR2 are SGDLS and YYNGEE. CDR3 length equals 18 residues. Trimming stripped 3 bases from V and 6 bases from J, with 26 bases between. CDR3 in DNA: TGTGCCAGCAGCGGGAGTCGACTCCAGGCGTCATTCACGGATACGCAGTATTTT. Translating gives CASSGSRLQASFTDTQYF. Combining the CDR3 with reference TRBV9 and TRBJ2-3 gives the whole variable domain DSGVTQTPKHLITATGQRVTLRCSPRSGDLSVYWYQQSLDQGLQFLIQYYNGEERAKGNILERFSAQQFPDLHSELNLSSLELGDSALYFCASSGSRLQASFTDTQYFGPGTRLTVL.

The chain is built from TRBV9 and TRBJ1-5, with TRBD1 identical over 7 bases. With V trimmed by 10 bases and J by 6 bases, 13 bases remained unmatched. The CDR3 spans 14 residues. CDR1 and CDR2 from the germline V gene are SGDLS and YYNGEE. CDR3 protein: CAGTGNRGFQPQHF. CDR3 nucleotide sequence: TGTGCCGGCACGGGAAACAGGGGATTTCAGCCCCAGCATTTT.